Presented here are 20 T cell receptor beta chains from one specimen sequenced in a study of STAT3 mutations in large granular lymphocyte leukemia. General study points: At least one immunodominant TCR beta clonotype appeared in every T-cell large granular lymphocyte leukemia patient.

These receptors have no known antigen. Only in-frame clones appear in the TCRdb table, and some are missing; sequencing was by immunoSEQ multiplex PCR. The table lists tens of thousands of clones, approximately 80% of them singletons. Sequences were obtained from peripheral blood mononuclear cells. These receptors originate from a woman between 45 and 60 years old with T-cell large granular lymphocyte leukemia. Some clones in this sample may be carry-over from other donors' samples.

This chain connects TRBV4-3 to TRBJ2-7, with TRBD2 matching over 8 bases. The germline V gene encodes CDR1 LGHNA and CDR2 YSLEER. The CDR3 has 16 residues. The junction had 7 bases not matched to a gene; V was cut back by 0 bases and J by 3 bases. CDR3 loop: CASSQDRLAGLYEQYF. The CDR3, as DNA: TGCGCCAGCAGCCAAGATAGGCTAGCGGGCCTCTACGAGCAGTACTTC.

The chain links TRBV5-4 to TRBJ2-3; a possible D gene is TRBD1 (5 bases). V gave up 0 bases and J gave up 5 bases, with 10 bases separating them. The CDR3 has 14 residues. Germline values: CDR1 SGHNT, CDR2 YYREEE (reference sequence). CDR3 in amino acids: CASSLGQTRDTQYF. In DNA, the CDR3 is TGTGCCAGCAGCTTGGGACAGACGAGAGATACGCAGTATTTT.

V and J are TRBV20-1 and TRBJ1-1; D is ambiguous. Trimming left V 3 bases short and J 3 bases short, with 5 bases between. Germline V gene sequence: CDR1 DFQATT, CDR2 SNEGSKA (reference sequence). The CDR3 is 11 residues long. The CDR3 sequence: CSARMDTEAFF. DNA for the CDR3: TGCAGTGCTAGGATGGACACTGAAGCTTTCTTT.

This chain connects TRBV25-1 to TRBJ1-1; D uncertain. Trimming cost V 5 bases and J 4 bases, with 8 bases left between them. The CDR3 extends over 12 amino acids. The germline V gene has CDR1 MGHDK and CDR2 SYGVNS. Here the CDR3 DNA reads TGTGCCAGCAGTAAAGGGCCCACTGAAGCTTTCTTT. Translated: CASSKGPTEAFF. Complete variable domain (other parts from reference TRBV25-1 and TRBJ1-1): EADIYQTPRYLVIGTGKKITLECSQTMGHDKMYWYQQDPGMELHLIHYSYGVNSTEKGDLSSESTVSRIRTEHFPLTLESARPSHTSQYLCASSKGPTEAFFGQGTRLTVV.

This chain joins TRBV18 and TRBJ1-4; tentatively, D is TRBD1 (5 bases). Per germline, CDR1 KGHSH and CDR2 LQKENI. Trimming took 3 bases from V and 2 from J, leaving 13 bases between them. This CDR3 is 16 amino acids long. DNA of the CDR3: TGTGCCAGCTCACCGAGGAGGGGCGCGACTAATGAAAAACTGTTTTTT. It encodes CASSPRRGATNEKLFF. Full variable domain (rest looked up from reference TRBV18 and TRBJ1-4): NAGVMQNPRHLVRRRGQEARLRCSPMKGHSHVYWYRQLPEEGLKFMVYLQKENIIDESGMPKERFSAEFPKEGPSILRIQQVVRGDSAAYFCASSPRRGATNEKLFFGSGTQLSVL.

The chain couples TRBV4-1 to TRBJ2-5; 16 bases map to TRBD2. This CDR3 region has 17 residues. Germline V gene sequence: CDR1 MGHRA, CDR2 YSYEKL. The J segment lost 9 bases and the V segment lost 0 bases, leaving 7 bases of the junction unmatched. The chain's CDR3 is CASSQDGTSGRAPPQYF. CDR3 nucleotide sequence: TGCGCCAGCAGCCAAGATGGGACTAGCGGGAGGGCCCCCCCCCAGTACTTC.

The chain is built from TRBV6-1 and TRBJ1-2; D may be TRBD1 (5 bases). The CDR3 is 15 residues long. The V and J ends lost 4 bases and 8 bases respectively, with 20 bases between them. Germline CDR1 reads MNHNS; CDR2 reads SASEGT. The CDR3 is CASSGAAGHRSGYTF. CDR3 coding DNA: TGTGCCAGCAGTGGGGCGGCAGGGCACCGATCAGGCTACACCTTC.

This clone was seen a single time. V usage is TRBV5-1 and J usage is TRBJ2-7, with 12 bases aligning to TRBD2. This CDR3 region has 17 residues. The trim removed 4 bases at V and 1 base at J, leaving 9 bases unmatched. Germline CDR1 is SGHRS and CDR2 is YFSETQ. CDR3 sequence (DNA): TGCGCCAGCAGCCAGGCTAGCGGGAGGGCCAGGTCCTACGAGCAGTACTTC. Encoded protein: CASSQASGRARSYEQYF.

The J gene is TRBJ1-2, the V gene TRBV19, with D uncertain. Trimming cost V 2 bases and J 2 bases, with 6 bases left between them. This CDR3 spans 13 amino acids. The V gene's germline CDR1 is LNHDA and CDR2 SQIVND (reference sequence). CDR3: CASSISRNYGYTF. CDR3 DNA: TGTGCCAGTAGTATAAGTCGGAACTATGGCTACACCTTC.

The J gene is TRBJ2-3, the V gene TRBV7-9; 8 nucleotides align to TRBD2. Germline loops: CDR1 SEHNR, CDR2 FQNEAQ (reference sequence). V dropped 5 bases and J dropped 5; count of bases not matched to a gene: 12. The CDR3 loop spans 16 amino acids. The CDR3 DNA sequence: TGTGCCAGCAGCCGGGCAGGGCAGCGGGGGAAAGATACGCAGTATTTT. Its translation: CASSRAGQRGKDTQYF.

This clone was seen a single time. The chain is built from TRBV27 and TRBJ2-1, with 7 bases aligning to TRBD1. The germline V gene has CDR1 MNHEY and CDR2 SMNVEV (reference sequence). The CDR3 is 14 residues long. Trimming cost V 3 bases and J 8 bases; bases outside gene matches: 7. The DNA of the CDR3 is TGTGCCAGCAGTTTTTCAGACAGGGTCGATGAGCAGTTCTTC. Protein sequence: CASSFSDRVDEQFF.

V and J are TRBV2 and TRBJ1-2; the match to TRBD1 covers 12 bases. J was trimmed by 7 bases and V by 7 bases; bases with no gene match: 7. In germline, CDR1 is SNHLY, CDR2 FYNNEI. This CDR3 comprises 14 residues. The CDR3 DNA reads TGTGCCAGCATCCCGGGACAGGGGGCCGCTGGCTACACCTTC. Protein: CASIPGQGAAGYTF.

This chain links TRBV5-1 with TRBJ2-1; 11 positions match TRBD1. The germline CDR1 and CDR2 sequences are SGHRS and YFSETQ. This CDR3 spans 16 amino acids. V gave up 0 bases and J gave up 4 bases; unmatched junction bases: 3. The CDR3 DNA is TGCGCCAGCAGCTTGGGGACAGGGGGCACGTACAATGAGCAGTTCTTC. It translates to CASSLGTGGTYNEQFF. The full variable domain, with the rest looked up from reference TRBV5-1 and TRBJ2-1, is KAGVTQTPRYLIKTRGQQVTLSCSPISGHRSVSWYQQTPGQGLQFLFEYFSETQRNKGNFPGRFSGRQFSNSRSEMNVSTLELGDSALYLCASSLGTGGTYNEQFFGPGTRLTVL.

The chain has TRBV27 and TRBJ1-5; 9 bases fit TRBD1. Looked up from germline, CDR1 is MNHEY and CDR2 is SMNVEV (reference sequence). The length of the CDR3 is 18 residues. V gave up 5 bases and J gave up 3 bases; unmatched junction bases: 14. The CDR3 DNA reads TGTGCCAGCAGTCTCCGGCCCGTTAGGACAGGGGACAATCAGCCCCAGCATTTT. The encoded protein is CASSLRPVRTGDNQPQHF.

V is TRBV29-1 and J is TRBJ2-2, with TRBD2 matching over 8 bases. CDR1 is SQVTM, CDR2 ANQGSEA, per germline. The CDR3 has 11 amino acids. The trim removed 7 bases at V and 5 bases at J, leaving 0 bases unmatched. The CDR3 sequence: CSAGGTGELFF. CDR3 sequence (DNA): TGCAGCGCGGGAGGGACCGGGGAGCTGTTTTTT.

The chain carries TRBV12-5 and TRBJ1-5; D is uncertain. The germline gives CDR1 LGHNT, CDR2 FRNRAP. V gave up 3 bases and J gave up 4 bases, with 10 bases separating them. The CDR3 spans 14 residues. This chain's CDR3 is CASGFHNRNQPQHF. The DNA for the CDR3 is TGTGCTAGTGGTTTTCATAACAGAAATCAGCCCCAGCATTTT.

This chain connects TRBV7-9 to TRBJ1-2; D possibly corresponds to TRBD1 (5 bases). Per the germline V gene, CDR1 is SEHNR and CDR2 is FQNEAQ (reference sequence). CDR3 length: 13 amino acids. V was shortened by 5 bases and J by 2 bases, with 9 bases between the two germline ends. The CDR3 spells CASSPGRNYGYTF. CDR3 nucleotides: TGTGCCAGCAGCCCGGGACGGAACTATGGCTACACCTTC.

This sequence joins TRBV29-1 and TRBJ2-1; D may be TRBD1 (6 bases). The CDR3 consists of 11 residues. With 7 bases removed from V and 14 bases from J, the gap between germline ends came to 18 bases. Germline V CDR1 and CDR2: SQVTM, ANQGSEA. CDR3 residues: CSAATGFSEFF. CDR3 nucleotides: TGCAGCGCTGCAACAGGGTTTTCGGAGTTCTTC.

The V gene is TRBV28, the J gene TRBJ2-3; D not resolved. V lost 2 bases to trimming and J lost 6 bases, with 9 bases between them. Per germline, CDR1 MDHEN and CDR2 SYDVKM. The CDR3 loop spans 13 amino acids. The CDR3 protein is CASSLRAGDTQYF. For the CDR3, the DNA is TGTGCCAGCAGTTTACGGGCAGGCGATACGCAGTATTTT.

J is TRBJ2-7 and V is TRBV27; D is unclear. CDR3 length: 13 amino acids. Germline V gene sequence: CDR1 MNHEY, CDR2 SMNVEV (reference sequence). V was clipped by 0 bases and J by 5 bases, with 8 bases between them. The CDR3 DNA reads TGTGCCAGCAGTTTATCAGGGCCCAACGAGCAGTACTTC. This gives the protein CASSLSGPNEQYF.